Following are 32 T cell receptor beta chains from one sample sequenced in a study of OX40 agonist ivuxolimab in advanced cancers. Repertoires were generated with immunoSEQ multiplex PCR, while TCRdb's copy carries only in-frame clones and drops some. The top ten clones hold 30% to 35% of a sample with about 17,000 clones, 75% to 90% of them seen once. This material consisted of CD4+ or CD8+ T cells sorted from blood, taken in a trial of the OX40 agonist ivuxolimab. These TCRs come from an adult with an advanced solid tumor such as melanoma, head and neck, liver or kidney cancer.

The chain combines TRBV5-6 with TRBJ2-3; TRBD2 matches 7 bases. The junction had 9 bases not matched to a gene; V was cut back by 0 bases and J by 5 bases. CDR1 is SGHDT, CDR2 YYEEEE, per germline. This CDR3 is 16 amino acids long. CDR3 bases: TGTGCCAGCAGCTTGGATCCCGGGGGGAGTGTAGATACGCAGTATTTT. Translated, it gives CASSLDPGGSVDTQYF.

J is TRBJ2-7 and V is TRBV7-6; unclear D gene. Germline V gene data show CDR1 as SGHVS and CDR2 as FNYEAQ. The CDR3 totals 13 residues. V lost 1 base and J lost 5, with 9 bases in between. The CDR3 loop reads CASSLEGTHEQYF. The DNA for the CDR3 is TGTGCCAGCAGCTTAGAGGGAACCCACGAGCAGTACTTC. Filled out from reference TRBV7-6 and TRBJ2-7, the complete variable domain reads GAGVSQSPRYKVTKRGQDVALRCDPISGHVSLYWYRQALGQGPEFLTYFNYEAQQDKSGLPNDRFSAERPEGSISTLTIQRTEQRDSAMYRCASSLEGTHEQYFGPGTRLTVT.

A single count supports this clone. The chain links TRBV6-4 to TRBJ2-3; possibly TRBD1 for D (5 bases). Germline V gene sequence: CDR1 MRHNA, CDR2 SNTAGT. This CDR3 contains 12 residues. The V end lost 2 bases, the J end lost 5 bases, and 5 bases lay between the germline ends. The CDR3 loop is CASSDRGDTQYF. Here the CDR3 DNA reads TGTGCCAGCAGTGACAGGGGAGATACGCAGTATTTT.

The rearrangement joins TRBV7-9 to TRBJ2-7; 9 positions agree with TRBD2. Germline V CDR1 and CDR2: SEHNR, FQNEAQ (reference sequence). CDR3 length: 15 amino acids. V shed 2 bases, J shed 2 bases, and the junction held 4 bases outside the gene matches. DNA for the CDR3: TGTGCCAGCAGCTTACTTAGCGGGAGAACCTACGAGCAGTACTTC. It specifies CASSLLSGRTYEQYF.

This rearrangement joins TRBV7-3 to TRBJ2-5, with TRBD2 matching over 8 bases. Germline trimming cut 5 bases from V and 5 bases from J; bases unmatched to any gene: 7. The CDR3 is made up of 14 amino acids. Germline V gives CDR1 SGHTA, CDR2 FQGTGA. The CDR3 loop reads CASSPSGSGETQYF. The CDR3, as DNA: TGTGCCAGCAGCCCAAGCGGGAGTGGGGAGACCCAGTACTTC.

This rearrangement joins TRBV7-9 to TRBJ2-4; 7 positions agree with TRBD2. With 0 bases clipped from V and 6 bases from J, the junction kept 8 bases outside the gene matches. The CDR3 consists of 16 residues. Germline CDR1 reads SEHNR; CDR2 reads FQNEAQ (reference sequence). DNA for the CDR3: TGTGCCAGCAGCTTAGCAGGCTCAGGCGGGGGAAACATTCAGTACTTC. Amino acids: CASSLAGSGGGNIQYF. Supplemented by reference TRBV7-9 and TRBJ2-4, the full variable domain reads DTGVSQNPRHKITKRGQNVTFRCDPISEHNRLYWYRQTLGQGPEFLTYFQNEAQLEKSRLLSDRFSAERPKGSFSTLEIQRTEQGDSAMYLCASSLAGSGGGNIQYFGAGTRLSVL.

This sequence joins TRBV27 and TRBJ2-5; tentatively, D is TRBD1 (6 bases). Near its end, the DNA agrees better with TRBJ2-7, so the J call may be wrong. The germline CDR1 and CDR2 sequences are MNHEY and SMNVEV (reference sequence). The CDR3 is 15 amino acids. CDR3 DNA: TGTGCCAGCAGTCCGCAGATACAGGGCTCCTACGAGCAGTACTTC. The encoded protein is CASSPQIQGSYEQYF.

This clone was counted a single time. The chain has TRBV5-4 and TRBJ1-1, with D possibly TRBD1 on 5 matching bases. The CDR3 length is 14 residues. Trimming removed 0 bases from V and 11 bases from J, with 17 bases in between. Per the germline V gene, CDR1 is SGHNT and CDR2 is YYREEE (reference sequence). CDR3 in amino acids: CASSLAAGPGQAFF. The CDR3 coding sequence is TGTGCCAGCAGCTTGGCGGCGGGCCCAGGGCAGGCTTTCTTT.

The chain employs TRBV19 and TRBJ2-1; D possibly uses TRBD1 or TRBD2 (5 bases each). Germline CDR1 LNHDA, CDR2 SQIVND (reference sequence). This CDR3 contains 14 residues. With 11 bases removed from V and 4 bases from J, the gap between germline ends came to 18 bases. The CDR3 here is CASEGLPPYNEQFF. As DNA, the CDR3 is TGTGCCTCCGAGGGGCTACCCCCTTACAATGAGCAGTTCTTC. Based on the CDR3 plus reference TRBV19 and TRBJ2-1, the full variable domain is DGGITQSPKYLFRKEGQNVTLSCEQNLNHDAMYWYRQDPGQGLRLIYYSQIVNDFQKGDIAEGYSVSREKKESFPLTVTSAQKNPTAFYLCASEGLPPYNEQFFGPGTRLTVL.

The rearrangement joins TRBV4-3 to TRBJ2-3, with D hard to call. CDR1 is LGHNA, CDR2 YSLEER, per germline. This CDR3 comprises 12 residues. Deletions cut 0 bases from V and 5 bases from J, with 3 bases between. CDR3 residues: CASSQDLDTQYF. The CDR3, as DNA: TGCGCCAGCAGCCAAGACCTAGATACGCAGTATTTT.

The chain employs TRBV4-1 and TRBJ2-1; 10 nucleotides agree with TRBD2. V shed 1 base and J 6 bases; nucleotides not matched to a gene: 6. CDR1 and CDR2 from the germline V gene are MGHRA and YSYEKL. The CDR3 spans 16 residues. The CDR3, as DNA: TGCGCCAGCAGCCAAGTGGGGGCTAGCGGGAGCAATGAGCAGTTCTTC. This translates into CASSQVGASGSNEQFF.

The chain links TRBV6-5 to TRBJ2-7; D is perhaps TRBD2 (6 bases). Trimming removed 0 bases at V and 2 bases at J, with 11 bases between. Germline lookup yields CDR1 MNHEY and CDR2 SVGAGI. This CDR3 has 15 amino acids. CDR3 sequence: CASSYSPAGPYEQYF. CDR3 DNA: TGTGCCAGCAGTTACTCGCCGGCGGGACCCTACGAGCAGTACTTC.

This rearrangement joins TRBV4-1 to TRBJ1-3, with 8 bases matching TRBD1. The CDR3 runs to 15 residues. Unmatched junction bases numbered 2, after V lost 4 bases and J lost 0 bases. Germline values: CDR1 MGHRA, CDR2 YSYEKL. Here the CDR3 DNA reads TGCGCCAGCAGCCTGACAGGGGCCTCTGGAAACACCATATATTTT. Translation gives CASSLTGASGNTIYF.

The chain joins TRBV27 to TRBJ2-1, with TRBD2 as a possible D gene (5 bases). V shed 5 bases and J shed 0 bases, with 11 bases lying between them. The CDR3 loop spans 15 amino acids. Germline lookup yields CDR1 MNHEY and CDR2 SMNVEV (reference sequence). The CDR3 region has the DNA TGTGCCAGCAGTCCGAGGACTCTCTCCTACAATGAGCAGTTCTTC. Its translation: CASSPRTLSYNEQFF.

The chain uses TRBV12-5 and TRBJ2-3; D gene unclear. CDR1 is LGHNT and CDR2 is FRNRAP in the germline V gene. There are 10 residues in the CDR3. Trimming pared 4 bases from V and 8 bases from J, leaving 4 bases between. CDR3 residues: CASGSPTQYF. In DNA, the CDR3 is TGTGCTAGTGGTTCACCTACGCAGTATTTT. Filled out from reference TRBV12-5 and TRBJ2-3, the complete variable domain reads DARVTQTPRHKVTEMGQEVTMRCQPILGHNTVFWYRQTMMQGLELLAYFRNRAPLDDSGMPKDRFSAEMPDATLATLKIQPSEPRDSAVYFCASGSPTQYFGPGTRLTVL.

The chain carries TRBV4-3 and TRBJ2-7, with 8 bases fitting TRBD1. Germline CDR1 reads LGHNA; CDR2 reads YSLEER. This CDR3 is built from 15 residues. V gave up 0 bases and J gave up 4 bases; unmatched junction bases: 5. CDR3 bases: TGCGCCAGCAGCCAAGATACCAGGGGGCGGTACGAGCAGTACTTC. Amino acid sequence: CASSQDTRGRYEQYF.

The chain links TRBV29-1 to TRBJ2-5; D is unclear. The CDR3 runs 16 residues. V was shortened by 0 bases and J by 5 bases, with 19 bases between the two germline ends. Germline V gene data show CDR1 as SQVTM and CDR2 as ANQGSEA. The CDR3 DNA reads TGCAGCGTTGAAGATGGGATTGGGCTGCTAGGCGAGACCCAGTACTTC. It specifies CSVEDGIGLLGETQYF.

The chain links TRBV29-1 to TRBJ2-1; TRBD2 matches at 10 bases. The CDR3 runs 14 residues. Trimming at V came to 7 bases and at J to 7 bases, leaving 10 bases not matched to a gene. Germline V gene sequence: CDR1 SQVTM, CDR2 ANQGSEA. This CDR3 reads CSATGDSGRNEQFF. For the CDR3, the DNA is TGCAGCGCCACAGGAGATAGCGGGAGGAATGAGCAGTTCTTC.

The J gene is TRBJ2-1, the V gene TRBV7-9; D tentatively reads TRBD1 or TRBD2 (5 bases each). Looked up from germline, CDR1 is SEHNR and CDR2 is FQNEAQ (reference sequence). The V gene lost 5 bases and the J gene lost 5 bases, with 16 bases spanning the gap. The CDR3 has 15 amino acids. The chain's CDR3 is CASSSYGTINNEQFF. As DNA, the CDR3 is TGTGCCAGCAGCAGTTACGGGACGATAAACAATGAGCAGTTCTTC. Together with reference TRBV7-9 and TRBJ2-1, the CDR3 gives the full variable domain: DTGVSQNPRHKITKRGQNVTFRCDPISEHNRLYWYRQTLGQGPEFLTYFQNEAQLEKSRLLSDRFSAERPKGSFSTLEIQRTEQGDSAMYLCASSSYGTINNEQFFGPGTRLTVL.

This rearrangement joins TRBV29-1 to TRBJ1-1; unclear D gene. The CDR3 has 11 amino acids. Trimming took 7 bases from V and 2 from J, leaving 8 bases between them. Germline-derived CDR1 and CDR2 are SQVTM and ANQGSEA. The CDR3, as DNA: TGCAGCGCTCAGGTTAACACTGAAGCTTTCTTT. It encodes CSAQVNTEAFF.

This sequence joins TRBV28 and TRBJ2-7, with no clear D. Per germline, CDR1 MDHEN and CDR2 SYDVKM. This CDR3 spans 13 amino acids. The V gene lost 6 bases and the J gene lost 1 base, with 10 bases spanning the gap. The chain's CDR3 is CASRAGISYEQYF. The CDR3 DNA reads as TGTGCCAGCAGGGCAGGAATTTCCTACGAGCAGTACTTC. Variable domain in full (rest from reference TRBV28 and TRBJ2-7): DVKVTQSSRYLVKRTGEKVFLECVQDMDHENMFWYRQDPGLGLRLIYFSYDVKMKEKGDIPEGYSVSREKKERFSLILESASTNQTSMYLCASRAGISYEQYFGPGTRLTVT.

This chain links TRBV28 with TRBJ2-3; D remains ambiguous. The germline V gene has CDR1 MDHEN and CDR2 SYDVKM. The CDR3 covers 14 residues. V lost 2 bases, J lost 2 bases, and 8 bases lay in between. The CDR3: CASSLGQSTDTQYF. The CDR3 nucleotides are TGTGCCAGCAGTTTAGGGCAGTCCACAGATACGCAGTATTTT. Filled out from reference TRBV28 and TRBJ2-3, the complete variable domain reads DVKVTQSSRYLVKRTGEKVFLECVQDMDHENMFWYRQDPGLGLRLIYFSYDVKMKEKGDIPEGYSVSREKKERFSLILESASTNQTSMYLCASSLGQSTDTQYFGPGTRLTVL.

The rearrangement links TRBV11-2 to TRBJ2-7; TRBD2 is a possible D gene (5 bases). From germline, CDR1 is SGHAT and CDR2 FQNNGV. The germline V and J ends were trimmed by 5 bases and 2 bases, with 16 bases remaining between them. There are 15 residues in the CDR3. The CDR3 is CASSPSSDSTYEQYF. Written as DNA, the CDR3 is TGTGCCAGCAGCCCTTCGTCGGACTCGACCTACGAGCAGTACTTC.

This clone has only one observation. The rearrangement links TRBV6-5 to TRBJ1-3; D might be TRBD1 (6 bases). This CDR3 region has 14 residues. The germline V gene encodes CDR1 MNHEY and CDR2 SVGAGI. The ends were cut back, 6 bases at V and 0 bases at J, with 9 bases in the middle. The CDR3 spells CASSRQVSGNTIYF. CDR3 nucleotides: TGTGCCAGCAGCCGACAGGTCTCTGGAAACACCATATATTTT.

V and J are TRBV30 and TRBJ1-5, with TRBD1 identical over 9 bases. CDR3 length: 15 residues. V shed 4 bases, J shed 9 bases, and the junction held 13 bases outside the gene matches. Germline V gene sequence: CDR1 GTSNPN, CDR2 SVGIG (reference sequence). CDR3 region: CAWTGTGPDRRPQHF. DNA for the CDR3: TGTGCCTGGACCGGGACAGGGCCAGATAGGAGGCCCCAGCATTTT.

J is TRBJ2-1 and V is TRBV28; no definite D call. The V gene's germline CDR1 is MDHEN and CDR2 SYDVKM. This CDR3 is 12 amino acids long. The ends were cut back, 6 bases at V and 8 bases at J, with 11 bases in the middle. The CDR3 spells CASRPHTDEQFF. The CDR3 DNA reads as TGTGCCAGCAGGCCTCATACAGATGAGCAGTTCTTC.

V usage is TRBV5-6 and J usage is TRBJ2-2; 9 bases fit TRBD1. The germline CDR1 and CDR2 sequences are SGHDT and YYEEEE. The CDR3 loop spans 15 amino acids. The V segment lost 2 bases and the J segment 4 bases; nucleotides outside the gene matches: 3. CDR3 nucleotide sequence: TGTGCCAGCAGCTTCAACAGGGGGCGCACCGGGGAGCTGTTTTTT. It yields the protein CASSFNRGRTGELFF.

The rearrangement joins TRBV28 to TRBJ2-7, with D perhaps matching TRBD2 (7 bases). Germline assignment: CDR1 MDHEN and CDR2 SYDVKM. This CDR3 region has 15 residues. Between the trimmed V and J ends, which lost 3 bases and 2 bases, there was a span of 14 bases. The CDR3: CASSFWGGSTYEQYF. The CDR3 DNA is TGTGCCAGCAGTTTCTGGGGGGGCAGTACCTACGAGCAGTACTTC.

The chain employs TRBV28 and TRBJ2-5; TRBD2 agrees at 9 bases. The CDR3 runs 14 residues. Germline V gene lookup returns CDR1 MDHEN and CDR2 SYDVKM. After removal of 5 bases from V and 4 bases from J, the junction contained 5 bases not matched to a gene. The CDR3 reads CASSAGTSRETQYF. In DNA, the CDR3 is TGTGCCAGCAGTGCCGGGACTAGCCGAGAGACCCAGTACTTC. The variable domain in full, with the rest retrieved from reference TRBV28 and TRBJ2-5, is DVKVTQSSRYLVKRTGEKVFLECVQDMDHENMFWYRQDPGLGLRLIYFSYDVKMKEKGDIPEGYSVSREKKERFSLILESASTNQTSMYLCASSAGTSRETQYFGPGTRLLVL.

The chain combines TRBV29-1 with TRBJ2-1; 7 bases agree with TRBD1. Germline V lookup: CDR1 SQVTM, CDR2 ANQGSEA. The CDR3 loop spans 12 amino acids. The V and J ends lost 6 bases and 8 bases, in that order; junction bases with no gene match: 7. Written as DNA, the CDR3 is TGCAGCGTGGACAGGCCGTACGATGAGCAGTTCTTC. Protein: CSVDRPYDEQFF.

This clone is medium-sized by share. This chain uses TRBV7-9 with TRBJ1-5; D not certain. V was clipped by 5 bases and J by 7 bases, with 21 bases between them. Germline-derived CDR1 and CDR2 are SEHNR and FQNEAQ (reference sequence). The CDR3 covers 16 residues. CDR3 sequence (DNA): TGTGCCAGCAGCCTCTCGGACGGCGCCCCGAGGCAGCCCCAGCATTTT. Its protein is CASSLSDGAPRQPQHF. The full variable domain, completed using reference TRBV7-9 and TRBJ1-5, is DTGVSQNPRHKITKRGQNVTFRCDPISEHNRLYWYRQTLGQGPEFLTYFQNEAQLEKSRLLSDRFSAERPKGSFSTLEIQRTEQGDSAMYLCASSLSDGAPRQPQHFGDGTRLSIL.

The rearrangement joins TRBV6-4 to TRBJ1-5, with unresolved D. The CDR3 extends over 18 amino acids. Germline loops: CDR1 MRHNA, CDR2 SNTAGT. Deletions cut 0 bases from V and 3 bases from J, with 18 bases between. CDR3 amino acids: CASSDSSHPDFYNQPQHF. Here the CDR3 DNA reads TGTGCCAGCAGTGACTCGAGTCACCCGGACTTCTACAATCAGCCCCAGCATTTT.